These 8 T cell receptor beta chains share one sample of origin, sequenced in a study of T cell repertoires in cytomegalovirus infection. In TCRdb, the reads were re-called with MiXCR into one record per CDR3 protein. The data show 300,000 to 450,000 distinct CDR3 sequences, 15% to 20% seen once. Input material: PBMCs. All receptors derive from a human donor in good health (CMV status not recorded). Some clones in this sample may be carry-over from other donors' samples.

The chain couples TRBV10-3 to TRBJ2-7; D gene unclear. The V and J ends lost 8 bases and 6 bases respectively, with 14 bases between them. Germline V gene lookup returns CDR1 ENHRY and CDR2 SYGVKD. This CDR3 spans 12 amino acids. The CDR3 protein is CAIGNAPAEQYF. In nucleotides, the CDR3 is TGTGCCATCGGCAACGCCCCCGCCGAGCAGTACTTC.

This clonotype showed up many times. The chain carries TRBV7-2 and TRBJ2-7; 8 bases map to TRBD1. CDR1 SGHTA and CDR2 FQGNSA come from the germline V gene. J gave up 5 bases and V 5 bases, and 8 bases lay outside the gene matches. The CDR3 covers 14 residues. CDR3 sequence: CASSADRGRHEQYF. The CDR3 nucleotides read TGTGCCAGCAGCGCCGACAGGGGTCGTCACGAGCAGTACTTC. Complete variable domain (other parts from reference TRBV7-2 and TRBJ2-7): GAGVSQSPSNKVTEKGKDVELRCDPISGHTALYWYRQSLGQGLEFLIYFQGNSAPDKSGLPSDRFSAERTGGSVSTLTIQRTQQEDSAVYLCASSADRGRHEQYFGPGTRLTVT.

This chain uses TRBV12-3 or TRBV12-4 with TRBJ1-1; 7 nucleotides match TRBD1. The V and J ends lost 6 bases and 8 bases, in that order; junction bases with no gene match: 9. The CDR3 has 13 amino acids. The CDR3 region has the DNA TGTGCCAGCAGCCCGGGACAGTTTACGGAAGCTTTCTTT. It encodes CASSPGQFTEAFF.

V is TRBV20-1 and J is TRBJ1-4; TRBD1 aligns across 10 bases. With V trimmed by 0 bases and J by 7 bases, 8 bases remained unmatched. The CDR3 runs 16 residues. In germline, CDR1 is DFQATT, CDR2 SNEGSKA (reference sequence). Here the CDR3 reads CSARDLSGTGVEKLFF. The CDR3 bases are TGCAGTGCTAGAGACCTATCCGGGACAGGGGTTGAAAAACTGTTTTTT.

This chain links TRBV12-3 or TRBV12-4 with TRBJ2-2, with 7 bases identical to TRBD2. CDR3 size: 14 residues. J was trimmed by 7 bases and V by 5 bases; bases with no gene match: 7. Here the CDR3 DNA reads TGTGCCAGCAGTCAGGGACTACCGAGCGGGGAGCTGTTTTTT. It codes for CASSQGLPSGELFF.

The sample holds a few counts of this clonotype. The chain joins TRBV4-1 to TRBJ2-3, with 7 bases aligning to TRBD2. This CDR3 is 16 amino acids long. Germline trimming cut 0 bases from V and 0 bases from J; bases unmatched to any gene: 3. Germline V CDR1 and CDR2: MGHRA, YSYEKL. CDR3 coding DNA: TGCGCCAGCAGCCAAGACCCGGGGGGTAGCACAGATACGCAGTATTTT. Translated, it gives CASSQDPGGSTDTQYF.

Written as DNA, the CDR3 is TGTGCCAGCAGTTACTCGATCTTCGACGACAGCTACACTGAAGCTTTCTTT. This codes for CASSYSIFDDSYTEAFF. This chain connects TRBV6-5 to TRBJ1-1; D perhaps matches TRBD1 (5 bases). Germline V gives CDR1 MNHEY, CDR2 SVGAGI. This CDR3 has 17 residues. V dropped 0 bases and J dropped 3 bases, with 17 bases sitting between them.

This clonotype was seen a handful of times. The chain has TRBV6-1 and TRBJ2-7, with D possibly matching TRBD2 (6 bases). Germline V lookup: CDR1 MNHNS, CDR2 SASEGT. V was shortened by 5 bases and J by 2 bases, with 13 bases between the two germline ends. This CDR3 has 14 amino acids. CDR3 nucleotide sequence: TGTGCCAGCAGTTGGAGTGGAGGGACCTACGAGCAGTACTTC. As protein: CASSWSGGTYEQYF.